Sequencing of this T cell receptor (beta chain) was carried out in a study of T cells in Graves' hyperthyroidism and ophthalmopathy. RNA transcripts provided the source from which TCR beta CDR3 regions were amplified. In the first-round RT-PCR of the TCR CDR3, the HTBI primer set was used. TCRdb redid the calling of the multiplex PCR reads with MiXCR, one entry per CDR3 protein. This table has approximately 400,000 distinct CDR3 sequences, approximately 17% appearing once. Germline loops: CDR1 MDHEN, CDR2 SYDVKM. This CDR3 comprises 15 residues. Trimming removed 5 bases from V and 5 bases from J; junction bases left unmatched: 8. Among ophthalmopathy patients, the Clinical Activity Score reached at least 3, the NOSPECS grade reached at least 4, and duration remained under 3 months. Thyroid ultrasound, orbital computed tomography, clinical symptoms, and serum thyroxine and TRAb underpinned diagnoses. Out of less than 12 ml of fresh peripheral blood came the PBMCs.

The J gene is TRBJ2-5, the V gene TRBV28; 10 bases match TRBD2. The clonotype originates from a young man with Graves' ophthalmopathy. Sequenced: blood. The CDR3 loop is CASSESGGAFETQYF. Here the CDR3 DNA reads TGTGCCAGCAGTGAGAGCGGGGGGGCTTTCGAGACCCAGTACTTC.